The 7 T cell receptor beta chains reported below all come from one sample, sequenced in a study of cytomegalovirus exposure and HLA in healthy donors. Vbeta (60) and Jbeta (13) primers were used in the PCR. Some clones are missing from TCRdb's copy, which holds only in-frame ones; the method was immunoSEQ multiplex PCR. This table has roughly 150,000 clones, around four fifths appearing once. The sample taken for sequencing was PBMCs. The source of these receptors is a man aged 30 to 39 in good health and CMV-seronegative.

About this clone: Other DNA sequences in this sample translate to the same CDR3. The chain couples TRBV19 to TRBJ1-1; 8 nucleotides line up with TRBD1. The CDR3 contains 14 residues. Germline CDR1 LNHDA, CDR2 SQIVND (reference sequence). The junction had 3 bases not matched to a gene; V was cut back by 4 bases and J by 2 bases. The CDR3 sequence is CASSSGQGNTEAFF. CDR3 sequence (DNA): TGTGCCAGTAGTAGCGGACAGGGCAACACTGAAGCTTTCTTT. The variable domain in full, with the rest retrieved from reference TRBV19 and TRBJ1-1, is DGGITQSPKYLFRKEGQNVTLSCEQNLNHDAMYWYRQDPGQGLRLIYYSQIVNDFQKGDIAEGYSVSREKKESFPLTVTSAQKNPTAFYLCASSSGQGNTEAFFGQGTRLTVV.

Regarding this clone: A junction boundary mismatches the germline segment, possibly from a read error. For the CDR3, the DNA is TGTTCCAGCAGCTTAGCGCGCTTTGGGACTGACGAAGCTTTCTTT. It is translated as CSSSLARFGTDEAFF. The rearrangement joins TRBV7-9 to TRBJ1-1; D is perhaps TRBD1 (5 bases). The CDR3 loop spans 15 amino acids. The germline V gene encodes CDR1 SEHNR and CDR2 FQNEAQ (reference sequence).

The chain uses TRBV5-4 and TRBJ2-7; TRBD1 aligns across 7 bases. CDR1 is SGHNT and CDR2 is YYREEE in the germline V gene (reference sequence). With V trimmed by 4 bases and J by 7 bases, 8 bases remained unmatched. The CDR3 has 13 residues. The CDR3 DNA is TGTGCCAGCAGCCAGCAGGGGGTGGATGAGCAGTACTTC. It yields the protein CASSQQGVDEQYF.

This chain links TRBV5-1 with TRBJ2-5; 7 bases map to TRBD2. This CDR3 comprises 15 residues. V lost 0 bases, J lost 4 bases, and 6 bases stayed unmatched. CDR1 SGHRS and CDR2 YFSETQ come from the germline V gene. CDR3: CASSLGGREGETQYF. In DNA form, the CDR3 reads TGCGCCAGCAGCTTGGGAGGCAGGGAGGGAGAGACCCAGTACTTC.

The CDR3 coding sequence is TGTGCCAGCAGCTTGCTTGGCGGGCGCTCCTACAATGAGCAGTTCTTC. Its protein is CASSLLGGRSYNEQFF. The chain employs TRBV5-6 and TRBJ2-1, with D possibly being TRBD2 (5 bases). V was shortened by 1 base and J by 0 bases, with 11 bases between the two germline ends. The V gene's germline CDR1 is SGHDT and CDR2 YYEEEE. This CDR3 has 16 amino acids.

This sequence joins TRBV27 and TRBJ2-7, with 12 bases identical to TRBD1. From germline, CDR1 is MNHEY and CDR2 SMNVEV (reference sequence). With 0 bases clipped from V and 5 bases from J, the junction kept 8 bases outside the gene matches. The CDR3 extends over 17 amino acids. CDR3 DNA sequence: TGTGCCAGCAGTTTATCGGCACCGGGACAGGGGGCCCACGAGCAGTACTTC. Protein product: CASSLSAPGQGAHEQYF.

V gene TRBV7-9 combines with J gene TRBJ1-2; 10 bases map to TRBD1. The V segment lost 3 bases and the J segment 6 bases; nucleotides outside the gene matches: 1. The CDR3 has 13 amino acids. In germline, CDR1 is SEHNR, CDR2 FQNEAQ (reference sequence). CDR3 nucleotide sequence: TGTGCCAGCAGCTTGACAGGGGGCGATGGCTACACCTTC. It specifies CASSLTGGDGYTF.